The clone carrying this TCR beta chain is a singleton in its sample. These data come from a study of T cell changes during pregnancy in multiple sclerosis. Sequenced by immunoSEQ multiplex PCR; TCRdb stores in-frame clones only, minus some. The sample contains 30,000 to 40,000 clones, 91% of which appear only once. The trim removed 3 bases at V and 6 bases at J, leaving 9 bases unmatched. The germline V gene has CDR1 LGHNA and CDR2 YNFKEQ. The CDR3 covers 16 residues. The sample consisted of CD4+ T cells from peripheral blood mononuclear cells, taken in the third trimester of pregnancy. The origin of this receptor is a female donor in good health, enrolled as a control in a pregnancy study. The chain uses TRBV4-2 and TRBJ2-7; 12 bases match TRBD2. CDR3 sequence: CASSHSTGLAGREQYF. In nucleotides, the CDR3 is TGTGCCAGCAGCCATAGTACAGGACTAGCGGGACGCGAGCAGTACTTC.